This T cell receptor beta chain was identified during a study of T cell responses to AZD1222 COVID-19 vaccine. Findings and caveats of the study: Without day 14 samples, only post-peak T cell repertoires were studied.

The protocol was immunoSEQ multiplex PCR, while the TCRdb copy is restricted to in-frame clones and leaves out a portion. The data show fewer than 90,000 clones, with 85% to 90% seen just once and about 7% held by the top ten. Points on this clone: What it binds is not known.

CDR1 is LNHDA, CDR2 SQIVND, per germline (reference sequence). CDR3 size: 15 residues. Germline trimming cut 1 base from V and 4 bases from J; bases unmatched to any gene: 1. This specimen consisted of peripheral blood, obtained 28 days after the second AZD1222 dose. This chain joins TRBV19 and TRBJ2-3; 11 bases fit TRBD1. The receptor was derived from an adult who received the AZD1222 COVID-19 vaccine. The chain's CDR3 is CASSIGTGGADTQYF. DNA of the CDR3: TGTGCCAGTAGTATAGGGACAGGGGGCGCAGATACGCAGTATTTT.